The next 23 T cell receptor beta chains were all read from a single sample in a study of shared clonotypes between healthy human individuals. Clones were sequenced by immunoSEQ multiplex PCR, and TCRdb holds only the in-frame ones, with some missing. The sample records over a million clones, around 82% being singletons. Sequenced: memory CD4+ T cells from PBMCs. Noted subset: CD45RA-negative fraction. These receptors all come from a man aged 18 to 30 in good health. Some clones in this sample may be carry-over from other donors' samples.

This clone has more than one count but fewer than ten. This rearrangement joins TRBV30 to TRBJ1-5; D perhaps matches TRBD1 (6 bases). Germline CDR1 GTSNPN, CDR2 SVGIG (reference sequence). The ends were cut back, 0 bases at V and 6 bases at J, with 15 bases in the middle. This CDR3 has 15 amino acids. CDR3 amino acids: CAWSVPGARGQPQHF. DNA of the CDR3: TGTGCCTGGAGTGTACCGGGGGCGCGCGGTCAGCCCCAGCATTTT.

DNA for the CDR3: TGTGCCAGCAGTTTACTTGGGGTCGGGGGCACTGAAGCTTTCTTT. Protein sequence: CASSLLGVGGTEAFF. This rearrangement joins TRBV28 to TRBJ1-1; possible D gene TRBD1, 5 bases. The V and J ends lost 2 bases and 4 bases respectively, with 14 bases between them. The CDR3 has 15 residues. Per germline, CDR1 MDHEN and CDR2 SYDVKM.

The chain's CDR3 is CASKVGGADHEQYF. CDR3 bases: TGTGCCAGCAAAGTAGGGGGGGCCGATCACGAGCAGTACTTC. V is TRBV28 and J is TRBJ2-5, with D perhaps TRBD2 (7 bases). The J call may be in error: the DNA end matches TRBJ2-7 better. The CDR3 runs 14 residues. Germline-derived CDR1 and CDR2 are MDHEN and SYDVKM.

The rearrangement joins TRBV6-5 to TRBJ1-5; D is possibly TRBD1 (6 bases). Germline CDR1 MNHEY, CDR2 SVGAGI. This CDR3 region has 15 residues. Trimming stripped 0 bases from V and 7 bases from J, with 13 bases between. CDR3 in DNA: TGTGCCAGCAGTTACTCCCCAGGGGCAGGGCAGCCCCAGCATTTT. As protein: CASSYSPGAGQPQHF.

This clone was recorded at least ten times. The V and J genes are TRBV6-5 and TRBJ1-2, with D possibly matching TRBD1 (5 bases). The V end lost 4 bases, the J end lost 3 bases, and 9 bases lay between the germline ends. CDR3 length: 13 amino acids. Germline V lookup: CDR1 MNHEY, CDR2 SVGAGI. CDR3: CASSSGLHYGYTF. CDR3 DNA: TGTGCCAGCAGTTCGGGACTGCACTATGGCTACACCTTC.

J is TRBJ1-4 and V is TRBV2; a possible D gene is TRBD1 (6 bases). V was clipped by 5 bases and J by 5 bases, with 21 bases between them. The germline gives CDR1 SNHLY, CDR2 FYNNEI. The CDR3 has 17 amino acids. The CDR3 DNA reads as TGTGCCAGCAGTCCATTTGAAGGGGGACGGGGGAATGAAAAACTGTTTTTT. Translation gives CASSPFEGGRGNEKLFF.

The rearrangement joins TRBV5-6 to TRBJ2-5; 12 bases fit TRBD2. The CDR3 sequence is 15 residues long. The germline V gene encodes CDR1 SGHDT and CDR2 YYEEEE. Germline trimming cut 3 bases from V and 2 bases from J; bases unmatched to any gene: 2. CDR3 bases: TGTGCCAGCAGCTCCGGACTAGCGGGGCAAGAGACCCAGTACTTC. It specifies CASSSGLAGQETQYF.

The chain links TRBV29-1 to TRBJ1-1; a possible D gene is TRBD1 (5 bases). The germline V and J ends were trimmed by 2 bases and 10 bases, with 14 bases remaining between them. Germline-derived CDR1 and CDR2 are SQVTM and ANQGSEA. The CDR3 loop spans 12 amino acids. The CDR3 DNA sequence: TGCAGCGTTGAACCAGGGACCTACGGAGCTTTCTTT. This encodes CSVEPGTYGAFF.

This rearrangement joins TRBV19 to TRBJ2-4; 10 positions match TRBD2. Germline trimming cut 6 bases from V and 0 bases from J; bases unmatched to any gene: 2. Germline V gene data show CDR1 as LNHDA and CDR2 as SQIVND (reference sequence). The CDR3 is 15 amino acids. CDR3: CASSPSGRAKNIQYF. The CDR3 coding sequence is TGTGCCAGTAGCCCTAGCGGGAGAGCCAAAAACATTCAGTACTTC.

This chain connects TRBV2 to TRBJ2-1; D not resolved. CDR3 length equals 12 residues. Germline CDR1 and CDR2: SNHLY and FYNNEI. Trimming removed 6 bases from V and 4 bases from J, with 7 bases in between. The CDR3 sequence: CASSRVYNEQFF. The CDR3 coding sequence is TGTGCCAGCAGCCGGGTTTACAATGAGCAGTTCTTC.

There are a few counts of this clone. The DNA for the CDR3 is TGCGCCAGCAGCGGAGTCACAGGGGAGAACACTGAAGCTTTCTTT. Translation gives CASSGVTGENTEAFF. V and J are TRBV4-1 and TRBJ1-1; the match to TRBD1 covers 7 bases. This CDR3 contains 15 residues. V trimming: 5 bases; J trimming: 1 base; junction bases outside the gene matches: 7. CDR1 MGHRA and CDR2 YSYEKL come from the germline V gene.

Regarding this clone: A read error is the likely source, as a far larger clone sits one nucleotide away. V gene TRBV30 combines with J gene TRBJ2-5; D is possibly TRBD1 or TRBD2 (6 bases each). This CDR3 has 13 residues. Germline values: CDR1 GTSNPN, CDR2 SVGIG (reference sequence). CDR3 bases: TGTGCCTGGGGTGTAGGGGGGCGGACGGCCCAGTACTTC. This sequence encodes CAWGVGGRTAQYF. Full variable domain (remainder filled in from reference TRBV30 and TRBJ2-5): SQTIHQWPATLVQPVGSPLSLECTVEGTSNPNLYWYRQAAGRGLQLLFYSVGIGQISSEVPQNLSASRPQDRQFILSSKKLLLSDSGFYLCAWGVGGRTAQYFGPGTRLLVL.

This rearrangement joins TRBV18 to TRBJ2-1, with D possibly matching TRBD1 (5 bases). V was shortened by 3 bases and J by 4 bases, with 7 bases between the two germline ends. The CDR3 length is 13 residues. CDR1 is KGHSH and CDR2 is LQKENI in the germline V gene. The CDR3 reads CASSPNRYNEQFF. For the CDR3, the DNA is TGTGCCAGCTCACCTAACAGGTACAATGAGCAGTTCTTC.

The V and J genes are TRBV28 and TRBJ1-5, with a tentative D call TRBD1 (6 bases). CDR1 is MDHEN and CDR2 is SYDVKM in the germline V gene. V lost 5 bases to trimming and J lost 5 bases, with 16 bases between them. The CDR3 spans 15 residues. The CDR3 loop is CASSPGHQRHQPQHF. CDR3 sequence (DNA): TGTGCCAGCAGTCCGGGACACCAAAGACATCAGCCCCAGCATTTT. Filled out from reference TRBV28 and TRBJ1-5, the complete variable domain reads DVKVTQSSRYLVKRTGEKVFLECVQDMDHENMFWYRQDPGLGLRLIYFSYDVKMKEKGDIPEGYSVSREKKERFSLILESASTNQTSMYLCASSPGHQRHQPQHFGDGTRLSIL.

V usage is TRBV11-2 and J usage is TRBJ2-3; tentative D call: TRBD2 (6 bases). Trimming took off 5 bases at V and 5 bases at J, with 20 bases between the two ends. This CDR3 has 16 residues. CDR1 is SGHAT, CDR2 FQNNGV, per germline. The CDR3 nucleotides are TGTGCCAGCAGCCAGGGACTCTCCCCACCGGGAGATACGCAGTATTTT. Protein product: CASSQGLSPPGDTQYF.

With regard to this clone: The sample has other DNA sequences that encode this CDR3 too. V usage is TRBV2 and J usage is TRBJ1-1; no reliable D call. Between the trimmed V and J ends, which lost 1 base and 0 bases, there was a span of 3 bases. The CDR3 spans 13 residues. CDR1 SNHLY and CDR2 FYNNEI come from the germline V gene. This CDR3 is CASSEGLNTEAFF. The CDR3 bases are TGTGCCAGCAGTGAAGGCCTGAACACTGAAGCTTTCTTT.

This chain joins TRBV28 and TRBJ2-7, with D perhaps matching TRBD1 (5 bases). In germline, CDR1 is MDHEN, CDR2 SYDVKM. V dropped 11 bases and J dropped 7 bases, with 21 bases sitting between them. The CDR3 sequence is 13 residues long. CDR3 nucleotides: TGTGCCTCGTCCTGGGGCAACTCGCGGGAGCAGTACTTC. Translated, it gives CASSWGNSREQYF.

The chain uses TRBV9 and TRBJ1-1, with TRBD1 as a possible D gene (6 bases). The V gene lost 3 bases and the J gene lost 2 bases, with 14 bases spanning the gap. The V gene's germline CDR1 is SGDLS and CDR2 YYNGEE. The CDR3 extends over 15 amino acids. CDR3 sequence: CASSARGGINTEAFF. As DNA, the CDR3 is TGTGCCAGCAGCGCCCGAGGGGGGATTAACACTGAAGCTTTCTTT.

The chain carries TRBV7-8 and TRBJ2-5, with TRBD2 matching 13 bases. The CDR3 runs 17 residues. CDR1 is SGHVS, CDR2 FQNEAQ, per germline. V lost 5 bases, J lost 5 bases, and 11 bases stayed unmatched. The CDR3 loop reads CASSPPLRTSGSETQYF. The CDR3 DNA is TGTGCCAGCAGCCCCCCCCTCAGGACTAGCGGGAGTGAGACCCAGTACTTC.

This clone was recorded once. The V and J genes are TRBV27 and TRBJ2-1; D may be TRBD2 (6 bases). The germline CDR1 and CDR2 sequences are MNHEY and SMNVEV (reference sequence). The V end lost 5 bases, the J end lost 6 bases, and 14 bases lay between the germline ends. CDR3 length: 14 amino acids. The CDR3 DNA reads as TGTGCCAGCAGTAAAAGGGCCGGGGGCAATGAGCAGTTCTTC. This sequence encodes CASSKRAGGNEQFF.

The CDR3 loop reads CASRQGAEQYF. The DNA of the CDR3 is TGTGCCAGCCGCCAAGGGGCCGAGCAGTACTTC. The V gene is TRBV6-1, the J gene TRBJ2-7; a possible D gene is TRBD1 (5 bases). The germline CDR1 and CDR2 sequences are MNHNS and SASEGT. The V end was cut by 8 bases, the J end by 6 bases, with 11 bases between. The CDR3 consists of 11 residues.

J is TRBJ2-5 and V is TRBV5-6, with 14 bases identical to TRBD2. The CDR3 contains 16 residues. Per germline, CDR1 SGHDT and CDR2 YYEEEE. The junction had 7 bases not matched to a gene; V was cut back by 4 bases and J by 5 bases. CDR3 coding DNA: TGTGCCAGCAGCCCGAGACTAGCGGGAGGGCGGGAGACCCAGTACTTC. Translation: CASSPRLAGGRETQYF.

The V gene is TRBV2, the J gene TRBJ2-2; possible D gene TRBD2, 5 bases. V shed 1 base and J shed 0 bases, with 6 bases lying between them. This CDR3 comprises 15 residues. The V gene's germline CDR1 is SNHLY and CDR2 FYNNEI. CDR3 DNA sequence: TGTGCCAGCAGTGAAGGGCGGGCGAACACCGGGGAGCTGTTTTTT. It encodes CASSEGRANTGELFF.